The rows below give T cell receptor beta chains drawn from one sample of a study of beta chain features in type 1 diabetes. Assay: immunoSEQ multiplex PCR; the TCRdb copy retains only in-frame clones and omits some. The data hold roughly 230,000 clones, with about 9.3% observed a single time. The sample consisted of naive CD4+ T cells from blood. The receptor source for this set is a woman younger than 35 in good health. Each CDR3 is given without its conserved first and last residue. The order of the fields is J gene, V gene, CDR3 protein.

J: TRBJ2-2
V: TRBV5-1
CDR3: ASSLIGQGDTGELF

J: TRBJ2-5
V: TRBV30
CDR3: AWSRDRGRETQY

J: TRBJ1-1
V: TRBV18
CDR3: ASSPPGGGDTEAF

J: TRBJ2-1
V: TRBV18
CDR3: ASSLGRGSYNEQF

J: TRBJ1-1
V: TRBV7-3
CDR3: ASSLIRQTNTEAF

J: TRBJ2-7
V: TRBV5-6
CDR3: ASSRQAYEQY

J: TRBJ1-5
V: TRBV4-1
CDR3: ASSQENRVDSNQPQH

J: TRBJ2-7
V: TRBV5-8
CDR3: ASSLASGHEQY

J: TRBJ1-1
V: TRBV30
CDR3: AWGVGTGGTEAF

J: TRBJ2-1
V: TRBV19
CDR3: ASTLFASGVYNEQF

J: TRBJ1-2
V: TRBV5-4
CDR3: ASSPRDRDAYGYT

J: TRBJ2-3
V: TRBV7-9
CDR3: ASSSVAGGPDTQY

J: TRBJ2-6
V: TRBV29-1
CDR3: SVEAGAGANVLT

J: TRBJ2-5
V: TRBV5-1
CDR3: ASSLVWTGLNKETQY

J: TRBJ1-1
V: TRBV30
CDR3: AWSAGVNTEAF

J: TRBJ2-1
V: TRBV7-8
CDR3: ASSPRGSGRAVNEQF